This T cell receptor beta chain comes out of a study of Tregs in tolerant kidney transplant recipients. The CDR3 is 13 residues long. CDR1 and CDR2 from the germline V gene are SGHTA and FQGNSA. Between the trimmed V and J ends, which lost 5 bases and 3 bases, there was a span of 10 bases. The method was immunoSEQ multiplex PCR; TCRdb's version includes in-frame clones alone and lacks a portion of them. The repertoire holds some 55,000 clones, 65% to 85% seen once, with more than 4.5% in the top ten. V gene TRBV7-2 combines with J gene TRBJ2-5, with D possibly being TRBD2 (6 bases). Sequencing used CD4+ T cells from blood. This clonotype originated in a human donor in good health. CDR3 region: CASSQDYKETQYF. CDR3 bases: TGTGCCAGCAGCCAGGACTACAAAGAGACCCAGTACTTC.